A single sample gave rise to the 6 T cell receptor beta chains below, sequenced in a study of T cell repertoires in cytomegalovirus infection. Each CDR3 protein is one row after TCRdb ran MiXCR on the reads. Of some 800,000 distinct CDR3 sequences listed, about 29% were seen once; the top ten hold over 10%. Their specific antigens are unknown. The input for sequencing was cultured CD8+ T cells from PBMCs, taken from culture after CMV antigen stimulation. The source of these receptors is a human donor in good health (CMV status not recorded). Some clones in this sample may be carry-over from other donors' samples.

The V gene is TRBV27, the J gene TRBJ2-5; 7 bases map to TRBD2. Trimming at V came to 3 bases and at J to 3 bases, leaving 10 bases not matched to a gene. CDR3 length: 16 amino acids. Germline V gene data show CDR1 as MNHEY and CDR2 as SMNVEV (reference sequence). The CDR3 spells CASSLVWEGREETQYF. In nucleotides, the CDR3 is TGTGCCAGCAGTTTGGTTTGGGAGGGCAGAGAAGAGACCCAGTACTTC.

This clonotype came up a few times. V and J are TRBV27 and TRBJ1-6; D remains ambiguous. From germline, CDR1 is MNHEY and CDR2 SMNVEV (reference sequence). V lost 8 bases to trimming and J lost 5 bases, with 4 bases between them. There are 11 residues in the CDR3. For the CDR3, the DNA is TGTGCCAGCGGCCATAATTCACCCCTCCACTTT. This translates into CASGHNSPLHF.

This chain uses TRBV7-4 with TRBJ2-2, with unresolved D. Germline values: CDR1 SGHVT, CDR2 SQSDAQ. The CDR3 runs 16 residues. With 3 bases removed from V and 0 bases from J, the gap between germline ends came to 11 bases. The CDR3 region is CASSFKDQANTGELFF. Written as DNA, the CDR3 is TGTGCCAGCAGCTTTAAGGACCAGGCGAACACCGGGGAGCTGTTTTTT.

This chain connects TRBV7-9 to TRBJ2-7, with TRBD2 identical over 9 bases. This CDR3 contains 13 residues. Unmatched junction bases numbered 6, after V lost 8 bases and J lost 4 bases. Germline lookup yields CDR1 SEHNR and CDR2 FQNEAQ (reference sequence). CDR3 sequence (DNA): TGTGCCAGCCGTAGCGGGGGCGGGTACGAGCAGTACGTC. Its protein is CASRSGGGYEQYV.

The J gene is TRBJ1-5, the V gene TRBV20-1; D remains ambiguous. The germline V gene has CDR1 DFQATT and CDR2 SNEGSKA (reference sequence). The germline V and J ends were trimmed by 5 bases and 0 bases, with 14 bases remaining between them. The CDR3 runs to 15 residues. The CDR3 bases are TGCAGTGCTCCCCCCCGGAAGGATAGCAATCAGCCCCAGCATTTT. Translating gives CSAPPRKDSNQPQHF.

The rearrangement links TRBV19 to TRBJ2-1, with TRBD2 identical over 9 bases. Germline V gene data show CDR1 as LNHDA and CDR2 as SQIVND (reference sequence). CDR3 length equals 14 residues. V gave up 3 bases and J gave up 9 bases; unmatched junction bases: 6. The DNA of the CDR3 is TGTGCCAGTAGTATGGCTAGCGGGGAGGTTGAGCAGTTCTTC. As protein: CASSMASGEVEQFF. Supplemented by reference TRBV19 and TRBJ2-1, the full variable domain reads DGGITQSPKYLFRKEGQNVTLSCEQNLNHDAMYWYRQDPGQGLRLIYYSQIVNDFQKGDIAEGYSVSREKKESFPLTVTSAQKNPTAFYLCASSMASGEVEQFFGPGTRLTVL.